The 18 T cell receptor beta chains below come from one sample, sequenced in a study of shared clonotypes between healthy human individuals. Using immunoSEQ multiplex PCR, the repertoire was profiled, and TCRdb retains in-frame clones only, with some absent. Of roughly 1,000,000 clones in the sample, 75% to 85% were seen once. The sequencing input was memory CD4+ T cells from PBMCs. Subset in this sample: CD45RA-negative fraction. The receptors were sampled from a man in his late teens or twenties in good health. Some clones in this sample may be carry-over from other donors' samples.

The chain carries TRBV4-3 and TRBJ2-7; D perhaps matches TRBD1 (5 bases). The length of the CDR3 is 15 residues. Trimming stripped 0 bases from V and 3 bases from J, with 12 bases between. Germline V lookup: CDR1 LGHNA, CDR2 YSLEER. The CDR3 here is CASSQEIQARYEQYF. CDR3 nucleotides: TGCGCCAGCAGCCAAGAAATACAGGCCCGCTACGAGCAGTACTTC.

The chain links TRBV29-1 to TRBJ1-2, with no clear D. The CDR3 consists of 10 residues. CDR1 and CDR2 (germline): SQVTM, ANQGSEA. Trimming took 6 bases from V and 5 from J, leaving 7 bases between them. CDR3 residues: CSVLFYGYTF. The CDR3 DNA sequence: TGCAGCGTACTGTTTTATGGCTACACCTTC.

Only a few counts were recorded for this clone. The CDR3 loop is CSVEAPGQGNTEAFF. The DNA of the CDR3 is TGCAGCGTTGAAGCTCCGGGACAGGGGAACACTGAAGCTTTCTTT. The rearrangement joins TRBV29-1 to TRBJ1-1, with 9 bases aligning to TRBD1. The germline CDR1 and CDR2 sequences are SQVTM and ANQGSEA. This CDR3 is built from 15 residues. Trimming cost V 1 base and J 1 base; bases outside gene matches: 4.

The CDR3 loop is CASSSRQKGPGELFF. The DNA for the CDR3 is TGTGCCAGCAGCTCCCGGCAGAAAGGCCCCGGGGAGCTGTTTTTT. V is TRBV13 and J is TRBJ2-2; no firm D call. This CDR3 has 15 amino acids. Trimming took 4 bases from V and 6 from J, leaving 15 bases between them. Looked up from germline, CDR1 is PRHDT and CDR2 is FYEKMQ (reference sequence). The variable domain in full, completed from reference TRBV13 and TRBJ2-2, reads AAGVIQSPRHLIKEKRETATLKCYPIPRHDTVYWYQQGPGQDPQFLISFYEKMQSDKGSIPDRFSAQQFSDYHSELNMSSLELGDSALYFCASSSRQKGPGELFFGEGSRLTVL.

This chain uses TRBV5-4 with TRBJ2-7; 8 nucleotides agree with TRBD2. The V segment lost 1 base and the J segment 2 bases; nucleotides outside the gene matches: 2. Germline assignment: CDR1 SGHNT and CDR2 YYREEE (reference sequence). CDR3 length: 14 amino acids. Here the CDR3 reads CASSLPGRAYEQYF. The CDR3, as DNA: TGTGCCAGCAGCTTGCCCGGGAGGGCCTACGAGCAGTACTTC.

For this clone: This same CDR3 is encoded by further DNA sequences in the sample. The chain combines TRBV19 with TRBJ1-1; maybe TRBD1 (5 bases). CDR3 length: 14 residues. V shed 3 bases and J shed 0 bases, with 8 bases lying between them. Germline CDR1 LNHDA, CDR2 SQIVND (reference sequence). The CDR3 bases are TGTGCCAGTAGTATCGGGGGGGTGAACACTGAAGCTTTCTTT. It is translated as CASSIGGVNTEAFF.

Here the CDR3 reads CASSQVSASGQETQYF. The CDR3 DNA is TGCGCCAGCAGCCAAGTGTCTGCTAGCGGCCAAGAGACCCAGTACTTC. V and J are TRBV4-1 and TRBJ2-5; 7 bases match TRBD2. The CDR3 is 16 residues long. Germline CDR1 reads MGHRA; CDR2 reads YSYEKL. Trimming at V came to 1 base and at J to 1 base, leaving 6 bases not matched to a gene.

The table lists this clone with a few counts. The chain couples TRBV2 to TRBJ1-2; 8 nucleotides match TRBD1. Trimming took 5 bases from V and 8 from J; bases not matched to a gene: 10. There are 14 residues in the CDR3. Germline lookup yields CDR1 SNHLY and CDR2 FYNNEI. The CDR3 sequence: CASSPQGANGGYTF. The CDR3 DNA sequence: TGTGCCAGCAGTCCGCAGGGGGCTAACGGAGGCTACACCTTC.

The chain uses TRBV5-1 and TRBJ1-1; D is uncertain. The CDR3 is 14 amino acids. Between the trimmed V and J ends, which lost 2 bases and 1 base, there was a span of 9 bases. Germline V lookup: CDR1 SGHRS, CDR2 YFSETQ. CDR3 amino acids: CASSFGWGNTEAFF. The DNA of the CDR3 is TGCGCCAGCAGCTTTGGGTGGGGGAACACTGAAGCTTTCTTT. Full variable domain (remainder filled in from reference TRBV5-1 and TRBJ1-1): KAGVTQTPRYLIKTRGQQVTLSCSPISGHRSVSWYQQTPGQGLQFLFEYFSETQRNKGNFPGRFSGRQFSNSRSEMNVSTLELGDSALYLCASSFGWGNTEAFFGQGTRLTVV.

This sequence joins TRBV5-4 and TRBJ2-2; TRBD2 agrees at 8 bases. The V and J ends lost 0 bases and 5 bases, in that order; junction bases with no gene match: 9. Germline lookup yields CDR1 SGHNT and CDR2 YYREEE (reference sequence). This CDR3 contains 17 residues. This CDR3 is CASSLGRYSGRTGELFF. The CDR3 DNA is TGTGCCAGCAGCTTGGGTCGATACAGCGGGAGAACCGGGGAGCTGTTTTTT.

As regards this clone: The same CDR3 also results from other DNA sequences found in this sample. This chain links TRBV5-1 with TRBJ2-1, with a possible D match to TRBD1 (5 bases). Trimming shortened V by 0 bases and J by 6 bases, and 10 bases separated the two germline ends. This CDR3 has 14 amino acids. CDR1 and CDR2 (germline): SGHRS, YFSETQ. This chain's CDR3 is CASSLGPGANEQFF. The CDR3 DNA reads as TGCGCCAGCAGCTTGGGTCCTGGGGCCAATGAGCAGTTCTTC. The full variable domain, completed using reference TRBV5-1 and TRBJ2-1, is KAGVTQTPRYLIKTRGQQVTLSCSPISGHRSVSWYQQTPGQGLQFLFEYFSETQRNKGNFPGRFSGRQFSNSRSEMNVSTLELGDSALYLCASSLGPGANEQFFGPGTRLTVL.

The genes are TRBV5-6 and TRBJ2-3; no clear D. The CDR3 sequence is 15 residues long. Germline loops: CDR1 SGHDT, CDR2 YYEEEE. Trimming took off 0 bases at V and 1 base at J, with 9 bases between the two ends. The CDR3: CASSLGTTGTDTQYF. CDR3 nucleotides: TGTGCCAGCAGCTTGGGAACAACGGGCACAGATACGCAGTATTTT. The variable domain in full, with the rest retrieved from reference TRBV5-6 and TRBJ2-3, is DAGVTQSPTHLIKTRGQQVTLRCSPKSGHDTVSWYQQALGQGPQFIFQYYEEEERQRGNFPDRFSGHQFPNYSSELNVNALLLGDSALYLCASSLGTTGTDTQYFGPGTRLTVL.

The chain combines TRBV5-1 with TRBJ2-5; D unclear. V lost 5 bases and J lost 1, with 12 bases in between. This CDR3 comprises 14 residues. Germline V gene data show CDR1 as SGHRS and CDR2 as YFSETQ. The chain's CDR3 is CASRQSYTQETQYF. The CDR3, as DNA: TGCGCCAGCAGGCAATCCTACACCCAAGAGACCCAGTACTTC.

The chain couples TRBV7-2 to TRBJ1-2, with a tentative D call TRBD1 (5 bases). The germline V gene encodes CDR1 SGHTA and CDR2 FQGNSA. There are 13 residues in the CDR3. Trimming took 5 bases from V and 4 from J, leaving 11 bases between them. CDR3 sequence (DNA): TGTGCCAGCAGCGCAGGGTCCGGCTATGGCTACACCTTC. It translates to CASSAGSGYGYTF. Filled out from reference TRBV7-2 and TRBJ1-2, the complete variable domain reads GAGVSQSPSNKVTEKGKDVELRCDPISGHTALYWYRQSLGQGLEFLIYFQGNSAPDKSGLPSDRFSAERTGGSVSTLTIQRTQQEDSAVYLCASSAGSGYGYTFGSGTRLTVV.

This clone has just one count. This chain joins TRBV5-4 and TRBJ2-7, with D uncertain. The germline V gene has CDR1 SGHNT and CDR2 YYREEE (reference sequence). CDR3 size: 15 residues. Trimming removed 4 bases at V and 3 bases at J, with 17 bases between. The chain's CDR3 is CASSVRPGLLYEQYF. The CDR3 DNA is TGTGCCAGCAGCGTCAGACCGGGCCTACTCTACGAGCAGTACTTC.

The CDR3 DNA reads TGTGCCAGCAGCTTAGGGGGAACAGTTGACACCGGGGAGCTGTTTTTT. Translating gives CASSLGGTVDTGELFF. The chain recombines TRBV11-3 with TRBJ2-2; D unresolved. Germline V gene lookup returns CDR1 SGHNT and CDR2 YENEEA. The CDR3 runs to 16 residues. With 1 base removed from V and 3 bases from J, the gap between germline ends came to 12 bases. The variable domain in full, with the rest retrieved from reference TRBV11-3 and TRBJ2-2, is EAGVVQSPRYKIIEKKQPVAFWCNPISGHNTLYWYLQNLGQGPELLIRYENEEAVDDSQLPKDRFSAERLKGVDSTLKIQPAELGDSAVYLCASSLGGTVDTGELFFGEGSRLTVL.

The CDR3 here is CASILGRGLSYEQYF. The CDR3 DNA follows: TGTGCCAGCATCCTGGGGCGGGGTCTCTCCTACGAGCAGTACTTC. This chain joins TRBV11-2 and TRBJ2-7; D might be TRBD2 (6 bases). The length of the CDR3 is 15 residues. Trimming left V 7 bases short and J 0 bases short, with 16 bases between. The germline gives CDR1 SGHAT, CDR2 FQNNGV.

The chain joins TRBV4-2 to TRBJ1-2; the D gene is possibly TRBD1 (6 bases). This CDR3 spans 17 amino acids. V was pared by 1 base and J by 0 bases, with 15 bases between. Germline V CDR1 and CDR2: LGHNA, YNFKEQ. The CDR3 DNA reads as TGTGCCAGCAGCCAAGGGTATCGACAGGAGACTAACTATGGCTACACCTTC. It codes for CASSQGYRQETNYGYTF.